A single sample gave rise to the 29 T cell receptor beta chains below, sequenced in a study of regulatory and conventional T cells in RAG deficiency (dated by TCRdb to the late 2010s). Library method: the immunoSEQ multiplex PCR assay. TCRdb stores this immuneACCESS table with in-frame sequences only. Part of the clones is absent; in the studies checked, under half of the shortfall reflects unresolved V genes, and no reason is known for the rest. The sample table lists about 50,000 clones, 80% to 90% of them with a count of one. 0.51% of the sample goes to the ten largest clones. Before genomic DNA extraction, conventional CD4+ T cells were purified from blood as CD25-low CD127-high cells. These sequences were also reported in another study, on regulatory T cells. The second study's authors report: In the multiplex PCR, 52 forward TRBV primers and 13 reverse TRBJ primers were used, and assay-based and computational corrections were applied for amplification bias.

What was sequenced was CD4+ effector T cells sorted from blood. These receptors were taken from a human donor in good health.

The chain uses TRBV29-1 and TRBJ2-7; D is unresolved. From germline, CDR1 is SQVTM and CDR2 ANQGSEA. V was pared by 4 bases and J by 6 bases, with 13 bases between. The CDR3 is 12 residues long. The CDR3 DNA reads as TGCAGCGTTGCTGGAACGACCTCCGAGCAGTACTTC. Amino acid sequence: CSVAGTTSEQYF.

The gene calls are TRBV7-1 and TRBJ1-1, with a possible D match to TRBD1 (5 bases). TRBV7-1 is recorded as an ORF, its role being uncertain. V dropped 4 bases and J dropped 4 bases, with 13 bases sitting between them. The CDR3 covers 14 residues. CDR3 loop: CASSLGGRATEAFF. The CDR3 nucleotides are TGTGCCAGCAGCTTAGGCGGCAGGGCCACTGAAGCTTTCTTT.

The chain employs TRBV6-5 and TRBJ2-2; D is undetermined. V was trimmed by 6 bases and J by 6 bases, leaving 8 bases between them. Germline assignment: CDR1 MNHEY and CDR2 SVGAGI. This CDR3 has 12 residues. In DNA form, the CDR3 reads TGTGCCAGCAGCAAACCGTCCGGGGAGCTGTTTTTT. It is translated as CASSKPSGELFF.

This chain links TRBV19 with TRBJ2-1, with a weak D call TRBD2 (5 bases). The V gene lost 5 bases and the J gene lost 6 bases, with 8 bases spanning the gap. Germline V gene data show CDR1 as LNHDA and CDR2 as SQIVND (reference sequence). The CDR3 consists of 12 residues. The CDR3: CASSSRVNEQFF. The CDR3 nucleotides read TGTGCCAGTAGTTCGAGGGTCAATGAGCAGTTCTTC.

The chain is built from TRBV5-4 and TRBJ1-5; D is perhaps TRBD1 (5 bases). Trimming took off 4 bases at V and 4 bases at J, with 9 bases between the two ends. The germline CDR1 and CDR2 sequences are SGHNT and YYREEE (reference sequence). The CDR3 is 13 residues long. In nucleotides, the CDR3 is TGTGCCAGCAGCCCAGACAGAAATCAGCCCCAGCATTTT. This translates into CASSPDRNQPQHF. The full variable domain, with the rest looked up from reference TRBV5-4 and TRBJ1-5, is ETGVTQSPTHLIKTRGQQVTLRCSSQSGHNTVSWYQQALGQGPQFIFQYYREEENGRGNFPPRFSGLQFPNYSSELNVNALELDDSALYLCASSPDRNQPQHFGDGTRLSIL.

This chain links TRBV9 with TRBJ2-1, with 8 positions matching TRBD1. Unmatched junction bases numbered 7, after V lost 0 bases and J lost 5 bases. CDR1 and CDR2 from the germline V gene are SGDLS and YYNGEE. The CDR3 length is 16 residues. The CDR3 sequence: CASSVAGTGGHNEQFF. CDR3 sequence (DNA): TGTGCCAGCAGCGTAGCCGGGACAGGTGGCCACAATGAGCAGTTCTTC.

The CDR3 sequence is CSVPGQGTLTGELFF. DNA of the CDR3: TGCAGCGTGCCGGGACAGGGGACCCTCACCGGGGAGCTGTTTTTT. V is TRBV29-1 and J is TRBJ2-2; TRBD1 matches at 10 bases. This CDR3 has 15 residues. The junction had 8 bases not matched to a gene; V was cut back by 6 bases and J by 4 bases. Germline CDR1 is SQVTM and CDR2 is ANQGSEA.

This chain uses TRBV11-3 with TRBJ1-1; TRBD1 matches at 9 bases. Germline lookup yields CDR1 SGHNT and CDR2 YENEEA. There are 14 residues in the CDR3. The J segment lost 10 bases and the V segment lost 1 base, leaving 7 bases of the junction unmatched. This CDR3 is CASSLAGTGRGAFF. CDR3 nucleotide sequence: TGTGCCAGCAGCTTAGCCGGGACAGGGAGGGGAGCTTTCTTT.

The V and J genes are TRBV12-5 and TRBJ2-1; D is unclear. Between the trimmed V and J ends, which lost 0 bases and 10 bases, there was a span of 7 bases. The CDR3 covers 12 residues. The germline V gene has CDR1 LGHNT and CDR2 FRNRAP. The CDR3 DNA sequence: TGTGCTAGTGGTTTGGTTCTAAGGGAGCAGTTCTTC. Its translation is CASGLVLREQFF.

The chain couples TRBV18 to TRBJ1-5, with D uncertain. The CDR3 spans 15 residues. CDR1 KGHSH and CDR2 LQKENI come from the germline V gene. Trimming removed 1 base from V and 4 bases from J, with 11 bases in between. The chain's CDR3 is CASSPQGVLNQPQHF. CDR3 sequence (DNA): TGTGCCAGCTCACCACAGGGAGTACTGAATCAGCCCCAGCATTTT.

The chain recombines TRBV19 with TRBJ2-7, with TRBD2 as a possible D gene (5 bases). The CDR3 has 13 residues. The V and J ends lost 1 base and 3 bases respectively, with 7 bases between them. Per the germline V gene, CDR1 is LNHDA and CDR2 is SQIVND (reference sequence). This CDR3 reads CASSIGRVYEQYF. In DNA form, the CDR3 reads TGTGCCAGTAGTATAGGGCGGGTCTACGAGCAGTACTTC.

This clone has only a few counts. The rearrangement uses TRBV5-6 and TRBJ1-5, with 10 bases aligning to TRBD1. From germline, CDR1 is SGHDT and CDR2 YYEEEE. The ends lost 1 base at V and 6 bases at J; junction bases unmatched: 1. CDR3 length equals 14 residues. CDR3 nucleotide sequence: TGTGCCAGCAGCTTGAGGGACAGGGGTCAGCCCCAGCATTTT. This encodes CASSLRDRGQPQHF.

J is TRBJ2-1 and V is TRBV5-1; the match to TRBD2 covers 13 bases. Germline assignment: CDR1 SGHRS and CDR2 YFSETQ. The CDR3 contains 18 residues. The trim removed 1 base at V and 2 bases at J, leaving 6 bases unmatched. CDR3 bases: TGCGCCAGCAGCTTGCGCCGGACTAGCGGGAGCCCCTACAATGAGCAGTTCTTC. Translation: CASSLRRTSGSPYNEQFF.

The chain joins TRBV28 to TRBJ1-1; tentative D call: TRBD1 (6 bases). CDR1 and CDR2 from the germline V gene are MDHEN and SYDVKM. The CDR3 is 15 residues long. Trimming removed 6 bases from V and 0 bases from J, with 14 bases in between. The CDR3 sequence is CASSLPQGLNTEAFF. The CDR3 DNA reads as TGTGCCAGCAGCCTACCGCAGGGGTTGAACACTGAAGCTTTCTTT.

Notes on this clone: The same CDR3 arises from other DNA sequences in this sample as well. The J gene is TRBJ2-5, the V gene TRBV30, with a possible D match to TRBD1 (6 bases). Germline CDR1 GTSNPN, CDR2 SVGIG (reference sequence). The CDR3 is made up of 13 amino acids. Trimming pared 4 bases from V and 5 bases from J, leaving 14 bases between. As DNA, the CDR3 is TGTGCCTGGACCTTAGGGGGTGAGGAGACCCAGTACTTC. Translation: CAWTLGGEETQYF.

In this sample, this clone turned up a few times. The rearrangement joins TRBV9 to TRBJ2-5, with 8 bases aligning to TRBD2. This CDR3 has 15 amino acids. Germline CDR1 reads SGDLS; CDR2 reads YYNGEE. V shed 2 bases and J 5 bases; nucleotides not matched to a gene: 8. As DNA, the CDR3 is TGTGCCAGCAGCGTCTCCGGGACTAGTAGGGAGACCCAGTACTTC. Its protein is CASSVSGTSRETQYF.

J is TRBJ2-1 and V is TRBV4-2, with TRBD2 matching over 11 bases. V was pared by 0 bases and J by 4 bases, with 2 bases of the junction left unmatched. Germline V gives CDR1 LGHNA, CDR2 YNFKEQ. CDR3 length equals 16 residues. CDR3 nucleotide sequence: TGTGCCAGCAGCCAAGAGACTAGCGGGACATACAATGAGCAGTTCTTC. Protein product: CASSQETSGTYNEQFF.

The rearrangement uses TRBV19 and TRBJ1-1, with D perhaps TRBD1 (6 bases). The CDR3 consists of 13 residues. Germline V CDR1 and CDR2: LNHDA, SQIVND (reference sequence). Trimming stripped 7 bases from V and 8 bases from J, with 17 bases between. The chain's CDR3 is CASTPQGIPEAFF. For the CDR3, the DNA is TGTGCCAGTACCCCGCAGGGGATCCCCGAAGCTTTCTTT.

The CDR3 loop is CASKAGQGSYEQYF. In DNA, the CDR3 is TGCGCCAGCAAAGCGGGACAGGGGTCCTACGAGCAGTACTTC. The rearrangement joins TRBV5-1 to TRBJ2-7; TRBD1 matches 10 bases. Germline-derived CDR1 and CDR2 are SGHRS and YFSETQ. This CDR3 comprises 14 residues. After removal of 6 bases from V and 1 base from J, the junction contained 4 bases not matched to a gene. Using reference TRBV5-1 and TRBJ2-7 for the parts outside the CDR3, the full variable domain is KAGVTQTPRYLIKTRGQQVTLSCSPISGHRSVSWYQQTPGQGLQFLFEYFSETQRNKGNFPGRFSGRQFSNSRSEMNVSTLELGDSALYLCASKAGQGSYEQYFGPGTRLTVT.

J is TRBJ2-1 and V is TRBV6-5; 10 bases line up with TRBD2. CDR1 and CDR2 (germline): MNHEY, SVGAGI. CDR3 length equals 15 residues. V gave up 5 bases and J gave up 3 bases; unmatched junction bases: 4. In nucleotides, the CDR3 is TGTGCCAGCAGTCCTAGACTAGCGGGCTACAATGAGCAGTTCTTC. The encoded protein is CASSPRLAGYNEQFF.

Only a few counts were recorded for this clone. Here the CDR3 DNA reads TGTGCCAGCAGCTTAGCTCTCCCCACAGATACGCAGTATTTT. Translating gives CASSLALPTDTQYF. This chain links TRBV11-3 with TRBJ2-3; D ambiguous. Deletions cut 1 base from V and 2 bases from J, with 7 bases between. The CDR3 loop spans 14 amino acids. Germline CDR1 and CDR2: SGHNT and YENEEA.

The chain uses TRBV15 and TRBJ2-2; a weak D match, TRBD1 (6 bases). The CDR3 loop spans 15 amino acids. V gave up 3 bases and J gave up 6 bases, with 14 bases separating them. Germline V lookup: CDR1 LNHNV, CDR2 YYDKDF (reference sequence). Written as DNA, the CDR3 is TGTGCCACCAGCAGGGGCCAGGGGAGATCCGGGGAGCTGTTTTTT. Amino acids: CATSRGQGRSGELFF.

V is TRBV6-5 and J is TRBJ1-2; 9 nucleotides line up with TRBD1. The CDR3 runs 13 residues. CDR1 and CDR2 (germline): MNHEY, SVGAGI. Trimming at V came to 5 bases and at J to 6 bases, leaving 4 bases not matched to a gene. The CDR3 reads CASSTGQGHGYTF. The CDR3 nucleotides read TGTGCCAGCAGTACCGGACAGGGGCATGGCTACACCTTC.

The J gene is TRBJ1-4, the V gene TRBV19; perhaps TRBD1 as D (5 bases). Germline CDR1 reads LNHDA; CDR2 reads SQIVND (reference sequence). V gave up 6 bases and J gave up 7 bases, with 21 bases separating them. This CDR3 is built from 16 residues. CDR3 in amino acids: CASSGAGVGLAEKLFF. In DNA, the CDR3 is TGTGCCAGTAGCGGGGCCGGTGTGGGGTTGGCTGAAAAACTGTTTTTT.

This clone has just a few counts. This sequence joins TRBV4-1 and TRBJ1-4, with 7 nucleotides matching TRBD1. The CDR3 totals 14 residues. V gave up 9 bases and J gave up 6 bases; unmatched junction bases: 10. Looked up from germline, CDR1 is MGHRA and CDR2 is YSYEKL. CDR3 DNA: TGCGCCAGTTGGGACGGGACAGCCTATGAAAAACTGTTTTTT. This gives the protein CASWDGTAYEKLFF.

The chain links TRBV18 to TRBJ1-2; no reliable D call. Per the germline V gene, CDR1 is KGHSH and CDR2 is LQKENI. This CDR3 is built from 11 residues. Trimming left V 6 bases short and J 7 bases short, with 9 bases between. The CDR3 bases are TGTGCCAGCTCTCCCTTAAGTGGCTACACCTTC. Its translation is CASSPLSGYTF. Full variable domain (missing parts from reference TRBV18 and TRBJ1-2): NAGVMQNPRHLVRRRGQEARLRCSPMKGHSHVYWYRQLPEEGLKFMVYLQKENIIDESGMPKERFSAEFPKEGPSILRIQQVVRGDSAAYFCASSPLSGYTFGSGTRLTVV.

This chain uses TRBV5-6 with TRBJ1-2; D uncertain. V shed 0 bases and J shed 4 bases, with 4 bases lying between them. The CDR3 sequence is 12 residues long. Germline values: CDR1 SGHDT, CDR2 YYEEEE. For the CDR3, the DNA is TGTGCCAGCAGCTTGGCTGGCTATGGCTACACCTTC. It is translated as CASSLAGYGYTF.

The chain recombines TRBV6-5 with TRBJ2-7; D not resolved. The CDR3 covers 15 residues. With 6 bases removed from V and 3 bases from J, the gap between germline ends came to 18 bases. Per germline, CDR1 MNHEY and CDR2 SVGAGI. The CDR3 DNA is TGTGCCAGCAGCCCCCCCTCAACGAATTTCTACGAGCAGTACTTC. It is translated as CASSPPSTNFYEQYF.

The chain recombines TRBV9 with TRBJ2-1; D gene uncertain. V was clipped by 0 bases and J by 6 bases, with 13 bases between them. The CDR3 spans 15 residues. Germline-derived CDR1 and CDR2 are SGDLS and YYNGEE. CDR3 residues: CASSVAGSRLNEQFF. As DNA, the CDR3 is TGTGCCAGCAGCGTAGCGGGTAGCCGCCTCAATGAGCAGTTCTTC.